The clone carrying this T cell receptor beta chain was recorded a few times. Germline lookup yields CDR1 SQVTM and CDR2 ANQGSEA. The J segment lost 4 bases and the V segment lost 7 bases, leaving 10 bases of the junction unmatched. The CDR3 has 14 residues. This specimen belongs to a study of cytomegalovirus exposure and HLA in healthy donors. The PCR employed 60 Vbeta primers together with 13 Jbeta primers. Produced via immunoSEQ multiplex PCR; TCRdb's table is partial and in-frame only. The top ten hold 1% to 1.5% of the sample, which has 200,000 to 250,000 clones, over 65% seen once. The TCR sequence derives from a human donor in good health. The chain uses TRBV29-1 and TRBJ1-2; 9 bases agree with TRBD1. What was sequenced was PBMCs. CDR3 region: CSATKQGAGYGYTF. The CDR3 DNA is TGCAGCGCCACGAAACAGGGGGCTGGCTATGGCTACACCTTC. The full variable domain, in which reference TRBV29-1 and TRBJ1-2 provide the parts outside the CDR3, is SAVISQKPSRDICQRGTSLTIQCQVDSQVTMMFWYRQQPGQSLTLIATANQGSEATYESGFVIDKFPISRPNLTFSTLTVSNMSPEDSSIYLCSATKQGAGYGYTFGSGTRLTVV.